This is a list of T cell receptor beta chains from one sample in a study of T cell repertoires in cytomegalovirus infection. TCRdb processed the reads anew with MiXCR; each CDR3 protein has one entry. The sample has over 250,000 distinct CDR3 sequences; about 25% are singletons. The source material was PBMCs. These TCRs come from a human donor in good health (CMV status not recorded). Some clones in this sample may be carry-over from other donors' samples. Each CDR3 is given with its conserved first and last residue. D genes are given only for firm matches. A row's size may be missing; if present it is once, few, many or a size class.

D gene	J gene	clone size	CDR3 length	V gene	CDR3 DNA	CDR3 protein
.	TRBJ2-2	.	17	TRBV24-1	TGTGCCACCAGACCGCCCGACAGCCATCCGAACACCGGGGAGCTGTTTTTT	CATRPPDSHPNTGELFF
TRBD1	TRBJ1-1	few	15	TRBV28	TGTGCCAGCAGCTCACCGACAGGGGGTTTCACTGAAGCCTTCTTT	CASSSPTGGFTEAFF
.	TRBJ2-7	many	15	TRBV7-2	TGTGCCAGCAGCTTAGTACAGGGAGTACGCTACGAGCAGTACTTC	CASSLVQGVRYEQYF
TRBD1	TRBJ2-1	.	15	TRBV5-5	TGTGCCAGCAGCCCCTCAGGGGGCTGGTACAATGAGCAGTTCTTC	CASSPSGGWYNEQFF
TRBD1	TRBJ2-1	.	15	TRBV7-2	TGTGCCAGCAGCCGGACAGGTGATTATAGCAATGAGCAGTTCTTC	CASSRTGDYSNEQFF
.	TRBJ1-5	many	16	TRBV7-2	TGTGCCAGCAGCTTAGCTGGGGTGGGCAGCAATCAGCCCCAGCATTTT	CASSLAGVGSNQPQHF
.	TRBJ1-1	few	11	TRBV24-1	TGTGCCACCAGGCGAGGGGATCAAGCTTTCTTT	CATRRGDQAFF
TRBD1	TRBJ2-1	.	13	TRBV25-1	TGTGCCAGCACCCCACAGGGGGCCAATGAGCAGTTCTTC	CASTPQGANEQFF
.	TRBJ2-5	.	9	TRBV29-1	TGCAGCGTTTCAGAGACCCAGTACTTC	CSVSETQYF
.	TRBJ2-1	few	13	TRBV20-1	TGCAGTGCTAGAGATGATATGGGGAATGAGCAGTTCTTC	CSARDDMGNEQFF
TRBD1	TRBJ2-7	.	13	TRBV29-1	TGCAGCGTTGAGGGGACAGGGCAGTACGAGCAGTACTTC	CSVEGTGQYEQYF
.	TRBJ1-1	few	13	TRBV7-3	TGTGCCAGCAGCTCCTTGGGGGTCTCTGAAGCTTTCTTT	CASSSLGVSEAFF
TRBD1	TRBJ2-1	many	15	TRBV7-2	TGTGCCAGCAGCATAAAAGGGACAGACAGAAATGAGCAGTTCTTC	CASSIKGTDRNEQFF
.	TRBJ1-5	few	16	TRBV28	TGTGCCAGCAAATCATCGGGGTCCGGGTGGCATCAGCCCCAGCATTTT	CASKSSGSGWHQPQHF
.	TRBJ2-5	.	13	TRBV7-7	TGTGCCAGCAGCTACAGTACCATGGAGACCCAGTACTTC	CASSYSTMETQYF
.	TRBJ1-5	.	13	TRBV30	TGTGCCTGGAGTAATGGGGAGAATCAGCCCCAGCATTTT	CAWSNGENQPQHF
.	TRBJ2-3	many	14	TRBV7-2	TGTGCCAGCAGCTTAGCGGCCAGCACAGATACGCAGTATTTT	CASSLAASTDTQYF
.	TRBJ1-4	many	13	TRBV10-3	TGTGCCATCAGTGCAGTCGCCAATGAAAAACTGTTTTTT	CAISAVANEKLFF
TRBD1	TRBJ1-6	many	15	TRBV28	TGTGCCAGCAGTTCGCCGACAGGGAATAATTCACCCCTCCACTTT	CASSSPTGNNSPLHF
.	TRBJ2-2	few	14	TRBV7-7	TGTGCCAGCAGCAAGGACCCCGGAACCGGGGAGCTGTTTTTT	CASSKDPGTGELFF
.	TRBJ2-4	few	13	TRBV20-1	TGCAGTGCTAGAGATACAGGCAAAAACATTCAGTACTTC	CSARDTGKNIQYF
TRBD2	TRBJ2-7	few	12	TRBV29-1	TGCAGCGTTACTAGCGGTAACTACGAGCAGTACTTC	CSVTSGNYEQYF
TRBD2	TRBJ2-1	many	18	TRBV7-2	TGTGCCAGCAGCTTAGTTATCAGCGGGGGATTTAACTACAATGAGCAGTTCTTC	CASSLVISGGFNYNEQFF
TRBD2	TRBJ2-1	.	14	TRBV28	TGTGCCAGCAGAACTAGCGGACATTACAATGAGCAGTTCTTC	CASRTSGHYNEQFF
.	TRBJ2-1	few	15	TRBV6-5	TGTGCCAGCAGCGAGGGGACACGACCCTCGAATGAGCAGTTCTTC	CASSEGTRPSNEQFF
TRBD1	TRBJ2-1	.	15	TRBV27	TGTGCCAGCAGTTTAAGGTGGGACAGGAACAATGAGCAGTTCTTC	CASSLRWDRNNEQFF
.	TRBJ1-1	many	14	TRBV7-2	TGTGCCAGCAGCTTAGGGGCAATGAACACTGAAGCTTTCTTT	CASSLGAMNTEAFF
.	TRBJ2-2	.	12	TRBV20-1	TGCAGTGCGTCACAGGGTACCGGGGAGCTGTTTTTT	CSASQGTGELFF
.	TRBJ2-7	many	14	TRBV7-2	TGTGCCAGCAGCCAGGAGCGCCGAACCTACGAGCAGTACTTC	CASSQERRTYEQYF
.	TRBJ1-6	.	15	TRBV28	TGTGCCAGCACACACAGGGTCCCCTATAATTCACCCCTCCACTTT	CASTHRVPYNSPLHF
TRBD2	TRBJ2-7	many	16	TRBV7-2	TGTGCCAGCAGCTTAGCAGGCGGGACTAGCGACTACGAGCAGTACTTC	CASSLAGGTSDYEQYF
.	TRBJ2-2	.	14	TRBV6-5	TGTGCCAGCAGGCGACGCACGAACACCGGGGAGCTGTTTTTT	CASRRRTNTGELFF
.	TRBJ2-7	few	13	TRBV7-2	TGTGCCAGCAGCCTCCGTATTCTCCTCGAGCAGTACTTC	CASSLRILLEQYF
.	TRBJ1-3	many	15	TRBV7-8	TGTGCCAGCAGCTTCAAGCCGCCCTCTGGAAACACCATATATTTT	CASSFKPPSGNTIYF
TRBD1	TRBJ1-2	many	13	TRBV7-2	TGTGCCAGCAGCTTAGGACAGGGGGAAGGCTACACCTTC	CASSLGQGEGYTF
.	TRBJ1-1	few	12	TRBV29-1	TGCAGCGTTCGCCGGGGGCCCACTGAAGCTTTCTTT	CSVRRGPTEAFF
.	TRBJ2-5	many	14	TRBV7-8	TGTGCCAGCAGCTTAGGGACAGCCAAAGAGACCCAGTACTTC	CASSLGTAKETQYF
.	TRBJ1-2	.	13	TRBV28	TGTGCCAGCAGTTTCCCAGCTAACTATGGCTACACCTTC	CASSFPANYGYTF
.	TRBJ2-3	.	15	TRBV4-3	TGCGCCAGCAGCCAAGAGTACGGCAACACAGATACGCAGTATTTT	CASSQEYGNTDTQYF
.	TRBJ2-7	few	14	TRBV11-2	TGTGCCAGCAGCTCTCGGGCGGCGTCCTACGAGCAGTACTTC	CASSSRAASYEQYF
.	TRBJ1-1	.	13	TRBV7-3	TGTGCCATCAGCCCACAGGGTAACACTGAAGCTTTCTTT	CAISPQGNTEAFF
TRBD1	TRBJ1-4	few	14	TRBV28	TGTGCCAGCAGTCCAGGGGGGAATAATGAAAAACTGTTTTTT	CASSPGGNNEKLFF
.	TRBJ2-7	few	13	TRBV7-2	TGTGCCAGCAGCGCGGGGCCGATCTACGAGCAGTACTTC	CASSAGPIYEQYF
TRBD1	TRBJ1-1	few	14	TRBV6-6	TGTGCCAGCAGTTACCCCCAGGGGGAAACTGAAGCTTTCTTT	CASSYPQGETEAFF
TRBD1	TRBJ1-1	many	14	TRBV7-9	TGTGCCAGCAGCTTAGGACAGGGTGACACTGAAGCTTTCTTT	CASSLGQGDTEAFF
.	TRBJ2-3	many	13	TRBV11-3	TGTGCCAGCAGTTCAAGGGGCACAGATACGCAGTATTTT	CASSSRGTDTQYF